The following is a T cell receptor (beta chain) sequence with its context. Data came from immunoSEQ multiplex PCR; TCRdb stores just in-frame clones and leaves some out. The table lists some 150,000 clones, roughly 90% of them singletons. The data were taken from a study of blood T cell repertoires in COVID-19. Across the whole study: The samples span acute and convalescent COVID-19 from the United States, Italy and Spain. The analysed material was cDNA or gDNA that came from T cells, B-cell-depleted T cells, or PBMCs.

Germline V CDR1 and CDR2: KGHSH, LQKENI. V lost 1 base and J lost 4, with 11 bases in between. The CDR3 is 15 residues long. The genes are TRBV18 and TRBJ2-4; D perhaps matches TRBD1 (5 bases). This sequence was found in a woman aged 60-75 years who had recovered from COVID-19. Specimen: peripheral blood. For the CDR3, the DNA is TGTGCCAGCTCACCACTCGGACACGAAAAAAACATTCAGTACTTC. Translation gives CASSPLGHEKNIQYF. Using reference TRBV18 and TRBJ2-4 for the parts outside the CDR3, the full variable domain is NAGVMQNPRHLVRRRGQEARLRCSPMKGHSHVYWYRQLPEEGLKFMVYLQKENIIDESGMPKERFSAEFPKEGPSILRIQQVVRGDSAAYFCASSPLGHEKNIQYFGAGTRLSVL.